These T cell receptor beta chains were read from a single sample in a study of T cell changes during pregnancy in multiple sclerosis. Assay: immunoSEQ multiplex PCR; the TCRdb copy retains only in-frame clones and omits some. The sample gives about 40,000 clones, roughly 90% of which show up once; less than 0.45% is in the top ten. Specimen: CD4+ T cells from peripheral blood mononuclear cells, collected in the third trimester of pregnancy. These receptor sequences come from a female donor with multiple sclerosis, enrolled in a pregnancy study. The CDR3 runs from the conserved cysteine through the conserved F or W. Fields, in order: J gene, D gene, clone size, V gene, CDR3 DNA, CDR3 protein. D genes are given only for firm matches. A clone size is listed for some rows: how often the clone was seen (once, few, many), or a class if it is expanded.

j_gene: TRBJ2-4; d_gene: -; abundance: -; v_gene: TRBV5-4; CDR3nt: TGTGCCAGCAGCTTGGACAGGAAAAACATTCAGTACTTC; CDR3aa: CASSLDRKNIQYF
j_gene: TRBJ2-2; d_gene: -; abundance: -; v_gene: TRBV6-6; CDR3nt: TGTGCCAGCAGTCAGAACACCGGGGAGCTGTTTTTT; CDR3aa: CASSQNTGELFF
j_gene: TRBJ2-3; d_gene: TRBD2; abundance: -; v_gene: TRBV27; CDR3nt: TGTGCCAGCAGACCAGCGGGAGGGGGCACAGATACGCAGTATTTT; CDR3aa: CASRPAGGGTDTQYF
j_gene: TRBJ2-5; d_gene: -; abundance: -; v_gene: TRBV7-2; CDR3nt: TGTGCCAGCAGCTTCACCGGATCGGGGACCCAGTACTTC; CDR3aa: CASSFTGSGTQYF
j_gene: TRBJ1-1; d_gene: TRBD1; abundance: -; v_gene: TRBV2; CDR3nt: TGTGCCAGCAGCAGAGAGGGCAGGGGGCAAACTGAAGCTTTCTTT; CDR3aa: CASSREGRGQTEAFF
j_gene: TRBJ2-3; d_gene: TRBD2; abundance: -; v_gene: TRBV6-1; CDR3nt: TGTGCCAGCATACTAGTTCCGGGGGGTACAGATACGCAGTATTTT; CDR3aa: CASILVPGGTDTQYF
j_gene: TRBJ2-2; d_gene: TRBD1; abundance: -; v_gene: TRBV2; CDR3nt: TGTGCCAGCGGACAGACAGGGGAAGCACGGGAGCTGTTTTTT; CDR3aa: CASGQTGEARELFF
j_gene: TRBJ1-2; d_gene: -; abundance: once; v_gene: TRBV9; CDR3nt: TGTGCCAGCAGCCCCACGGGGAGCCTTTGGGGCTACACCTTC; CDR3aa: CASSPTGSLWGYTF
j_gene: TRBJ2-1; d_gene: TRBD2; abundance: -; v_gene: TRBV6-4; CDR3nt: TGTGCCAGCAGTGTCAGACCCGGGACTAGCGGGAGCAATGAGCAGTTCTTC; CDR3aa: CASSVRPGTSGSNEQFF
j_gene: TRBJ2-2; d_gene: TRBD2; abundance: -; v_gene: TRBV4-2; CDR3nt: TGTGCCAGCAGCCAAGATGGCGGGAGGGCGAACACCGGGGAGCTGTTTTTT; CDR3aa: CASSQDGGRANTGELFF
j_gene: TRBJ2-3; d_gene: TRBD2; abundance: -; v_gene: TRBV2; CDR3nt: TGTGCCAGCACCACTCCCGGGCAACTAGCGGACACAGATACGCAGTATTTT; CDR3aa: CASTTPGQLADTDTQYF
j_gene: TRBJ2-7; d_gene: -; abundance: -; v_gene: TRBV15; CDR3nt: TGTGCCACCAGCAGAGGACAGTACGAGCAGTACTTC; CDR3aa: CATSRGQYEQYF
j_gene: TRBJ1-5; d_gene: -; abundance: -; v_gene: TRBV10-1; CDR3nt: TGCGCCAGCAGTGACGAATGTTGTCCCGACGGAGGTATCAATCAGCCCCAGCATTTT; CDR3aa: CASSDECCPDGGINQPQHF
j_gene: TRBJ1-2; d_gene: TRBD1; abundance: -; v_gene: TRBV6-1; CDR3nt: TGTGCCAGCAGTGGTAAAGGACAGGGAAGAAGGGCCTCCTATGGCTACACCTTC; CDR3aa: CASSGKGQGRRASYGYTF
j_gene: TRBJ2-3; d_gene: -; abundance: -; v_gene: TRBV5-1; CDR3nt: TGCGCCAGCAGCTTGGAATTGGGCAGCACAGATACGCAGTATTTT; CDR3aa: CASSLELGSTDTQYF
j_gene: TRBJ1-5; d_gene: TRBD1; abundance: few; v_gene: TRBV6-1; CDR3nt: TGTGCCAGCAGCTGGACAGGGGGCTTTGATCAGCCCCAGCATTTT; CDR3aa: CASSWTGGFDQPQHF
j_gene: TRBJ1-3; d_gene: -; abundance: -; v_gene: TRBV5-1; CDR3nt: TGCGCCACCAGGGAGGGAAACTCTGGAAACACCATATATTTT; CDR3aa: CATREGNSGNTIYF
j_gene: TRBJ2-3; d_gene: TRBD2; abundance: once; v_gene: TRBV13; CDR3nt: TGTGCCAGCAGCTCAGAGAGCGGGAGGGCCAGCGATACGCAGTATTTT; CDR3aa: CASSSESGRASDTQYF
j_gene: TRBJ2-7; d_gene: TRBD1; abundance: -; v_gene: TRBV5-5; CDR3nt: TGTGCCAGCAGCTTGCGACGTCCCGGGACAGGGAACGAGCAGTACTTC; CDR3aa: CASSLRRPGTGNEQYF
j_gene: TRBJ2-3; d_gene: TRBD1; abundance: -; v_gene: TRBV30; CDR3nt: TGTGCCTGGAGTTCCGGGACAGCCAGCACAGATACGCAGTATTTT; CDR3aa: CAWSSGTASTDTQYF
j_gene: TRBJ2-7; d_gene: -; abundance: -; v_gene: TRBV19; CDR3nt: TGTGCCAGTAGTAATGTTGGGGCAGGCCCAATCTACGAGCAGTACTTC; CDR3aa: CASSNVGAGPIYEQYF
j_gene: TRBJ2-1; d_gene: TRBD2; abundance: -; v_gene: TRBV4-1; CDR3nt: TGCGCCAGCAGGGGACTAGCGGACTACAATGAGCAGTTCTTC; CDR3aa: CASRGLADYNEQFF
j_gene: TRBJ2-6; d_gene: -; abundance: once; v_gene: TRBV7-6; CDR3nt: TGTGCCAGCAGCTTAAGATACAGGTCTGGGGCCAACGTCCTGACTTTC; CDR3aa: CASSLRYRSGANVLTF
j_gene: TRBJ2-1; d_gene: TRBD2; abundance: -; v_gene: TRBV7-8; CDR3nt: TGTGCCAGCAGCTCATTCAGGGCGGGAGGGCGGAATGAGCAGTTCTTC; CDR3aa: CASSSFRAGGRNEQFF
j_gene: TRBJ2-2; d_gene: -; abundance: -; v_gene: TRBV5-1; CDR3nt: TGCGCCAGCAGCTTCGGGTTGGGACTGGCGAACACCGGGGAGCTGTTTTTT; CDR3aa: CASSFGLGLANTGELFF
j_gene: TRBJ2-5; d_gene: TRBD1; abundance: -; v_gene: TRBV7-2; CDR3nt: TGTGCCAGCAGCTCGTGGACAGGGGCAGAGACCCAGTACTTC; CDR3aa: CASSSWTGAETQYF
j_gene: TRBJ2-1; d_gene: TRBD1; abundance: -; v_gene: TRBV4-2; CDR3nt: TGTGCCAGCAGCCAAATGGGACAGACCAATGAGCAGTTCTTC; CDR3aa: CASSQMGQTNEQFF
j_gene: TRBJ1-1; d_gene: TRBD1; abundance: -; v_gene: TRBV4-1; CDR3nt: TGCGCCAGCAGCCAACGACAGGGACCCAACACTGAAGCTTTCTTT; CDR3aa: CASSQRQGPNTEAFF
j_gene: TRBJ1-1; d_gene: TRBD1; abundance: -; v_gene: TRBV6-1; CDR3nt: TGTGCCGGGCGAAGACAGGGGAGATTGACTGAAGCTTTCTTT; CDR3aa: CAGRRQGRLTEAFF
j_gene: TRBJ2-2; d_gene: -; abundance: -; v_gene: TRBV19; CDR3nt: TGTGCCAGTAGTATGGGCAGGGTACTCACCGGGGAGCTGTTTTTT; CDR3aa: CASSMGRVLTGELFF
j_gene: TRBJ1-1; d_gene: -; abundance: -; v_gene: TRBV18; CDR3nt: TGTGCCAGCTCGGCGGACACCTTGAACACTGAAGCTTTCTTT; CDR3aa: CASSADTLNTEAFF
j_gene: TRBJ2-7; d_gene: -; abundance: -; v_gene: TRBV19; CDR3nt: TGTGCCAGTAGTATAGGAGGTGATTCCTACGAGCAGTACTTC; CDR3aa: CASSIGGDSYEQYF
j_gene: TRBJ1-4; d_gene: -; abundance: -; v_gene: TRBV18; CDR3nt: TGTGCCAGCTCACCAAGCATTGAGGTGTCGGAAAAACTGTTTTTT; CDR3aa: CASSPSIEVSEKLFF
j_gene: TRBJ1-1; d_gene: -; abundance: once; v_gene: TRBV7-8; CDR3nt: TGTGCCAGCAGCTTACAGGGTATGAACACTGAAGCTTTCTTT; CDR3aa: CASSLQGMNTEAFF
j_gene: TRBJ1-1; d_gene: -; abundance: once; v_gene: TRBV5-1; CDR3nt: TGCGCCAGCAGCTTGGGCACAGGATATCGGTCGGACACTGAAGCTTTCTTT; CDR3aa: CASSLGTGYRSDTEAFF
j_gene: TRBJ2-7; d_gene: -; abundance: -; v_gene: TRBV6-6; CDR3nt: TGTGCCAGCAGTTACTTTGCAGACTCCTACGAGCAGTACTTC; CDR3aa: CASSYFADSYEQYF
j_gene: TRBJ2-3; d_gene: -; abundance: -; v_gene: TRBV25-1; CDR3nt: TGTGCCATCTCCGACAGGAATGCTGCAGATACGCAGTATTTT; CDR3aa: CAISDRNAADTQYF
j_gene: TRBJ2-3; d_gene: -; abundance: -; v_gene: TRBV6-1; CDR3nt: TGTGCCAGCAGTACTACAGGTCTCACAGATACGCAGTATTTT; CDR3aa: CASSTTGLTDTQYF
j_gene: TRBJ1-2; d_gene: -; abundance: -; v_gene: TRBV7-9; CDR3nt: TGTGCCAGCAGCTTAACAGTATCGAAAGTATATGGCTACACCTTC; CDR3aa: CASSLTVSKVYGYTF
j_gene: TRBJ2-1; d_gene: TRBD2; abundance: once; v_gene: TRBV28; CDR3nt: TGTGCCAGCAGTTTAAGCGGGAGTCTCAACAATGAGCAGTTCTTC; CDR3aa: CASSLSGSLNNEQFF
j_gene: TRBJ1-5; d_gene: TRBD1; abundance: few; v_gene: TRBV6-5; CDR3nt: TGTGCCAGCAGCCGACAGGGGATGTTGCCCCAGCATTTT; CDR3aa: CASSRQGMLPQHF
j_gene: TRBJ2-1; d_gene: TRBD2; abundance: -; v_gene: TRBV10-1; CDR3nt: TGCGCCAGCAGTGAGTCTCTCCTCCGGGAGGGCCACAATGAGCAGTTCTTC; CDR3aa: CASSESLLREGHNEQFF
j_gene: TRBJ1-2; d_gene: TRBD1; abundance: -; v_gene: TRBV19; CDR3nt: TGTGCCAGTAGTATGCGATCGGGACAGGGAAACTATGGCTACACCTTC; CDR3aa: CASSMRSGQGNYGYTF
j_gene: TRBJ2-3; d_gene: TRBD1; abundance: -; v_gene: TRBV6-1; CDR3nt: TGTGCCAGCAGTCCTCTACAGGGGGCAGATACGCAGTATTTT; CDR3aa: CASSPLQGADTQYF